The source of this T cell receptor (beta chain) is a study of identical twins. Study-level points and caveats: For monozygotic twins, models underestimated out-of-frame TCR alpha sharing. Insertion counts were lower in abundant cord blood beta clonotypes, a trend that memory repertoires did not show. Analyses of zero insertions could be partly confounded by invariant MAIT and iNKT cells. Twins' excess sharing was less marked for out-of-frame beta sequences.

TCRdb passed the 5' RACE reads through MiXCR, listing each CDR3 protein once. The sample lists roughly 1.6 million distinct CDR3 sequences, about 31% seen once, with 0.25% to 0.3% in the top ten. CDR1 and CDR2 from the germline V gene are SGHRS and YFSETQ. The CDR3 totals 15 residues. V lost 1 base and J 3 bases, leaving 10 bases between the germline ends. In regard to this clonotype: No antigen is known for it.

The TCR was taken from a newborn girl in good health. The chain employs TRBV5-1 and TRBJ2-2; no reliable D call. The specimen was cord blood. The DNA of the CDR3 is TGCGCCAGCAGCTTGCGTAGCAAGGACACCGGGGAGCTGTTTTTT. Protein product: CASSLRSKDTGELFF. The whole variable domain, remainder taken from reference TRBV5-1 and TRBJ2-2, is KAGVTQTPRYLIKTRGQQVTLSCSPISGHRSVSWYQQTPGQGLQFLFEYFSETQRNKGNFPGRFSGRQFSNSRSEMNVSTLELGDSALYLCASSLRSKDTGELFFGEGSRLTVL.